Below are 16 T cell receptor beta chains sequenced from a single sample in a study of OX40 agonist ivuxolimab in advanced cancers. The library was prepared using the immunoSEQ multiplex PCR assay. This is the immuneACCESS table as TCRdb keeps it, with only in-frame sequences that have V and J called. A part of the clones is gone; compared with another copy, unresolved V genes explain less than half, and the rest is unexplained. The sample data list about 81,000 clones, and about 86% of these were observed just once. The ten largest clonotypes hold approximately 7% of the sample. Sample: CD4+ or CD8+ T cells sorted from blood, taken in a trial of the OX40 agonist ivuxolimab. The receptors stem from an adult with an advanced solid tumor such as melanoma, head and neck, liver or kidney cancer.

V and J are TRBV29-1 and TRBJ1-3; TRBD1 might be the D (5 bases). The ends were cut back, 6 bases at V and 2 bases at J, with 14 bases in the middle. Germline CDR1 reads SQVTM; CDR2 reads ANQGSEA. This CDR3 comprises 14 residues. The CDR3 loop is CSVQGARAGNTIYF. CDR3 nucleotide sequence: TGCAGCGTCCAAGGGGCCAGGGCTGGAAACACCATATATTTT.

The V gene is TRBV27, the J gene TRBJ1-2, with TRBD1 matching over 8 bases. The germline CDR1 and CDR2 sequences are MNHEY and SMNVEV (reference sequence). The CDR3 runs to 15 residues. V lost 5 bases and J lost 4; bases outside the gene matches: 9. For the CDR3, the DNA is TGTGCCAGCAGTCAGGGGACAGGATGGTCCTATGGCTACACCTTC. Protein sequence: CASSQGTGWSYGYTF.

This chain connects TRBV4-1 to TRBJ1-1; 12 bases are a match to TRBD1. CDR1 MGHRA and CDR2 YSYEKL come from the germline V gene. This CDR3 region has 17 residues. Losses at the gene ends were 2 bases for V and 3 bases for J; bases not matched to a gene: 7. The CDR3 sequence: CASSQYGTGGKYTEAFF. The DNA of the CDR3 is TGCGCCAGCAGCCAATACGGGACAGGGGGCAAATACACTGAAGCTTTCTTT.

This chain links TRBV5-1 with TRBJ2-7, with 7 bases fitting TRBD1. The V gene end was trimmed by 4 bases and the J gene end by 2 bases; junction bases not matched to a gene: 6. The CDR3 is 14 amino acids. The germline gives CDR1 SGHRS, CDR2 YFSETQ. CDR3 protein: CASSQTTGTYEQYF. DNA for the CDR3: TGCGCCAGCAGCCAGACGACAGGGACCTACGAGCAGTACTTC.

The chain uses TRBV2 and TRBJ2-7; D is perhaps TRBD1 (5 bases). V lost 7 bases, J lost 4 bases, and 8 bases lay in between. Germline V gives CDR1 SNHLY, CDR2 FYNNEI. The CDR3 consists of 11 residues. CDR3 coding DNA: TGTGCCAGCAAAGCAGGGTACGAGCAGTACTTC. Its protein is CASKAGYEQYF.

CDR3 nucleotide sequence: TGTGCCAGCAGCCATAGAGCGGGTGCCGGCGGGGAGCTGTTTTTT. It is translated as CASSHRAGAGGELFF. V and J are TRBV14 and TRBJ2-2, with a possible D match to TRBD2 (6 bases). From germline, CDR1 is SGHDN and CDR2 FVKESK. The CDR3 spans 15 residues. The V end was cut by 3 bases, the J end by 7 bases, with 15 bases between.

This chain uses TRBV28 with TRBJ1-5; TRBD1 aligns across 7 bases. The CDR3 has 15 residues. Germline CDR1 is MDHEN and CDR2 is SYDVKM. V shed 6 bases, J shed 7 bases, and the junction held 12 bases outside the gene matches. The CDR3 region is CASREGDSSGQPQHF. CDR3 DNA: TGTGCCAGCAGAGAGGGGGACAGCTCAGGGCAGCCCCAGCATTTT.

The chain employs TRBV4-3 and TRBJ2-7; 11 nucleotides agree with TRBD1. The CDR3 extends over 14 amino acids. With V trimmed by 4 bases and J by 2 bases, 1 base remained unmatched. Germline CDR1 reads LGHNA; CDR2 reads YSLEER. This chain's CDR3 is CASSRGQGAYEQYF. CDR3 in DNA: TGCGCCAGCAGCCGGGGACAGGGGGCCTACGAGCAGTACTTC.

This chain uses TRBV19 with TRBJ1-5; TRBD1 aligns across 8 bases. Germline trimming cut 5 bases from V and 7 bases from J; bases unmatched to any gene: 7. CDR1 LNHDA and CDR2 SQIVND come from the germline V gene (reference sequence). The CDR3 spans 14 residues. CDR3 protein: CASSGSGGLQPQHF. The DNA for the CDR3 is TGTGCCAGTAGTGGGTCAGGGGGCTTGCAGCCCCAGCATTTT.

This clone was picked up one time. The J gene is TRBJ1-6, the V gene TRBV7-9, with D perhaps TRBD1 (6 bases). This CDR3 contains 18 residues. The germline V gene encodes CDR1 SEHNR and CDR2 FQNEAQ (reference sequence). V was clipped by 2 bases and J by 7 bases, with 21 bases between them. The DNA for the CDR3 is TGTGCCAGCAGCTTACGGGCGACTCGGGACAAACAGAATTCACCCCTCCACTTT. Translated, it gives CASSLRATRDKQNSPLHF. Using reference TRBV7-9 and TRBJ1-6 for the parts outside the CDR3, the full variable domain is DTGVSQNPRHKITKRGQNVTFRCDPISEHNRLYWYRQTLGQGPEFLTYFQNEAQLEKSRLLSDRFSAERPKGSFSTLEIQRTEQGDSAMYLCASSLRATRDKQNSPLHFGNGTRLTVT.

This rearrangement joins TRBV28 to TRBJ1-5; D perhaps matches TRBD1 (5 bases). Germline assignment: CDR1 MDHEN and CDR2 SYDVKM. The CDR3 spans 18 residues. V lost 2 bases and J lost 0, with 17 bases in between. The CDR3 is CASSLLDTIRYSNQPQHF. CDR3 DNA: TGTGCCAGCAGTTTACTGGACACCATCCGCTATAGCAATCAGCCCCAGCATTTT.

This chain uses TRBV28 with TRBJ1-3; maybe TRBD1 (5 bases). The V end lost 3 bases, the J end lost 0 bases, and 12 bases lay between the germline ends. Looked up from germline, CDR1 is MDHEN and CDR2 is SYDVKM. There are 16 residues in the CDR3. DNA for the CDR3: TGTGCCAGCAGTTTCGGCACAGGCACCTCTGGAAACACCATATATTTT. This gives the protein CASSFGTGTSGNTIYF.

This clone appeared a single time. The rearrangement links TRBV30 to TRBJ2-2, with 8 bases identical to TRBD2. This CDR3 is built from 13 residues. The germline V gene has CDR1 GTSNPN and CDR2 SVGIG (reference sequence). V was clipped by 1 base and J by 9 bases; unmatched bases: 4. CDR3: CAWSATSARELFF. The CDR3 bases are TGTGCCTGGAGTGCGACTAGCGCGAGGGAGCTGTTTTTT. The whole variable domain, filled in from reference TRBV30 and TRBJ2-2, reads SQTIHQWPATLVQPVGSPLSLECTVEGTSNPNLYWYRQAAGRGLQLLFYSVGIGQISSEVPQNLSASRPQDRQFILSSKKLLLSDSGFYLCAWSATSARELFFGEGSRLTVL.

In this sample, this clone turned up once. This chain joins TRBV7-2 and TRBJ2-7, with 7 bases aligning to TRBD1. The CDR3 contains 12 residues. In germline, CDR1 is SGHTA, CDR2 FQGNSA. With 4 bases clipped from V and 10 bases from J, the junction kept 7 bases outside the gene matches. The CDR3 spells CASSSGGQIQYF. For the CDR3, the DNA is TGTGCCAGCAGCTCAGGGGGACAGATACAGTACTTC.

There are a few counts of this clone. V gene TRBV27 combines with J gene TRBJ2-3, with D perhaps matching TRBD1 (5 bases). Germline CDR1 is MNHEY and CDR2 is SMNVEV (reference sequence). V lost 3 bases, J lost 7 bases, and 14 bases lay in between. This CDR3 contains 14 residues. The CDR3 DNA reads as TGTGCCAGCAGTTTTAACCCAGGGTCACATACGCAGTATTTT. Translated: CASSFNPGSHTQYF.

The chain joins TRBV19 to TRBJ2-1; D is possibly TRBD1 (6 bases). The CDR3 is 14 residues long. The germline V gene has CDR1 LNHDA and CDR2 SQIVND (reference sequence). V was trimmed by 6 bases and J by 12 bases, leaving 21 bases between them. CDR3 DNA sequence: TGTGCCAGTAGGGGGGCGACAGGTCCCCCGGGGCAGTTCTTC. Translating gives CASRGATGPPGQFF. The full variable domain, its missing parts supplied by reference TRBV19 and TRBJ2-1, is DGGITQSPKYLFRKEGQNVTLSCEQNLNHDAMYWYRQDPGQGLRLIYYSQIVNDFQKGDIAEGYSVSREKKESFPLTVTSAQKNPTAFYLCASRGATGPPGQFFGPGTRLTVL.